The 11 T cell receptor beta chains listed next were all sequenced from one sample in a study of blood T cell repertoires in COVID-19. Clones were sequenced by immunoSEQ multiplex PCR, and TCRdb holds only the in-frame ones, with some missing. This table holds tens of thousands of clones, around 90% found once. The sequenced sample was peripheral blood. Receptors originate from a man aged 50 to 59 with COVID-19, enrolled during active disease.

This chain connects TRBV2 to TRBJ2-1; 13 positions match TRBD2. This CDR3 spans 15 amino acids. V shed 6 bases, J shed 7 bases, and the junction held 6 bases outside the gene matches. Germline values: CDR1 SNHLY, CDR2 FYNNEI. Here the CDR3 DNA reads TGTGCCAGCAGACCCGGGACTAGCGGGAATAATGAGCAGTTCTTC. Translation gives CASRPGTSGNNEQFF.

V gene TRBV6-1 combines with J gene TRBJ2-2; 8 bases map to TRBD1. The junction had 6 bases not matched to a gene; V was cut back by 3 bases and J by 6 bases. In germline, CDR1 is MNHNS, CDR2 SASEGT. The CDR3 sequence is 15 residues long. This CDR3 is CASSDLTGVAGELFF. CDR3 sequence (DNA): TGTGCCAGCAGTGACCTGACAGGGGTGGCCGGGGAGCTGTTTTTT.

This chain connects TRBV30 to TRBJ1-1, with 7 bases fitting TRBD1. The J segment lost 3 bases and the V segment lost 0 bases, leaving 1 base of the junction unmatched. The V gene's germline CDR1 is GTSNPN and CDR2 SVGIG (reference sequence). The CDR3 totals 13 residues. The CDR3 region has the DNA TGTGCCTGGAGTGTAGACAGGGACACTGAAGCTTTCTTT. Translated: CAWSVDRDTEAFF.

V and J are TRBV23-1 and TRBJ1-1, with a tentative D call TRBD1 (6 bases). TRBV23-1 is an ORF; its function is uncertain. This CDR3 is built from 17 residues. The ends were cut back, 4 bases at V and 2 bases at J, with 20 bases in the middle. The CDR3 loop is CASSRIDTRDKNTEAFF. CDR3 in DNA: TGCGCCAGCAGTCGGATAGATACCCGGGACAAAAACACTGAAGCTTTCTTT.

This clone was counted once. The gene calls are TRBV28 and TRBJ2-7, with D tentatively TRBD1 (5 bases). This CDR3 is built from 15 residues. Trimming took off 8 bases at V and 1 base at J, with 18 bases between the two ends. Per the germline V gene, CDR1 is MDHEN and CDR2 is SYDVKM. CDR3 loop: CASGRGKGSSYEQYF. CDR3 nucleotide sequence: TGTGCCAGCGGTAGGGGAAAGGGGTCTTCCTACGAGCAGTACTTC.

The V gene is TRBV7-9, the J gene TRBJ1-1; D gene unclear. V shed 2 bases and J shed 5 bases, with 6 bases lying between them. This CDR3 contains 12 residues. Per germline, CDR1 SEHNR and CDR2 FQNEAQ (reference sequence). The CDR3 sequence: CASSLPQTEAFF. The CDR3 DNA sequence: TGTGCCAGCAGCTTACCTCAGACTGAAGCTTTCTTT.

This chain joins TRBV2 and TRBJ1-2; a possible D gene is TRBD1 (6 bases). The CDR3 is made up of 13 amino acids. Germline lookup yields CDR1 SNHLY and CDR2 FYNNEI. The V end was cut by 10 bases, the J end by 4 bases, with 16 bases between. CDR3: CATADGQSYGYTF. As DNA, the CDR3 is TGTGCCACAGCGGATGGACAGTCCTATGGCTACACCTTC.

The J gene is TRBJ2-5, the V gene TRBV19; TRBD2 matches 10 bases. Unmatched junction bases numbered 13, after V lost 4 bases and J lost 5 bases. The CDR3 is 17 amino acids. CDR1 is LNHDA, CDR2 SQIVND, per germline (reference sequence). The CDR3 here is CASSRGLAEIRGETQYF. As DNA, the CDR3 is TGTGCCAGTAGTAGAGGACTAGCGGAGATTCGGGGGGAGACCCAGTACTTC.

This sequence joins TRBV14 and TRBJ1-2; the match to TRBD1 covers 8 bases. The CDR3 sequence is 17 residues long. Germline loops: CDR1 SGHDN, CDR2 FVKESK. The junction had 12 bases not matched to a gene; V was cut back by 1 base and J by 5 bases. CDR3 coding DNA: TGTGCCAGCAGCCAAGGACGGACAGGGTTCGGGATGTATGGCTACACCTTC. Encoded protein: CASSQGRTGFGMYGYTF.

The V and J genes are TRBV7-8 and TRBJ1-5; no clear D gene. In germline, CDR1 is SGHVS, CDR2 FQNEAQ. V lost 5 bases to trimming and J lost 3 bases, with 14 bases between them. The CDR3 loop spans 15 amino acids. Here the CDR3 reads CASSISGGPNQPQHF. The CDR3 nucleotides read TGTGCCAGCAGCATCTCAGGAGGGCCCAATCAGCCCCAGCATTTT.

The gene calls are TRBV4-2 and TRBJ2-1, with TRBD2 matching 9 bases. V was clipped by 0 bases and J by 7 bases; unmatched bases: 16. CDR3 size: 19 residues. Germline CDR1 and CDR2: LGHNA and YNFKEQ. As DNA, the CDR3 is TGTGCCAGCAGCCAAGACAGGGGGGTTAGCGGGAGCCGGGGGAATGAGCAGTTCTTC. Its translation: CASSQDRGVSGSRGNEQFF.